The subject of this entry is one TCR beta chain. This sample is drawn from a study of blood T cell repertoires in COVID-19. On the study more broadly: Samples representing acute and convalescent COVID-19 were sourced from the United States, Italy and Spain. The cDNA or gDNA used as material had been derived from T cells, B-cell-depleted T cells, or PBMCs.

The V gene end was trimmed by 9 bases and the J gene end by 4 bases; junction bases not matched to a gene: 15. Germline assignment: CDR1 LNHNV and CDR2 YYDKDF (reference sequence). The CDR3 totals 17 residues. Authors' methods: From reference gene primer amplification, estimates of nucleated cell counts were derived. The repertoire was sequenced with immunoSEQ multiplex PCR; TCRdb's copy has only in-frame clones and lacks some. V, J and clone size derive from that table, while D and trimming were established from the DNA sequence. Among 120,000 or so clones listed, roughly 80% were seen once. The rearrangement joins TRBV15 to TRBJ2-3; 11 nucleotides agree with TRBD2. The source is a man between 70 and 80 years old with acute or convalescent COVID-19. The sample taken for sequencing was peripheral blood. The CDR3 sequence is CATARRPTSGGADTQYF. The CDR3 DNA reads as TGTGCCACGGCCCGCCGCCCAACTAGCGGGGGTGCAGATACGCAGTATTTT. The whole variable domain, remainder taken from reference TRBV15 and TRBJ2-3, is DAMVIQNPRYQVTQFGKPVTLSCSQTLNHNVMYWYQQKSSQAPKLLFHYYDKDFNNEADTPDNFQSRRPNTSFCFLDIRSPGLGDTAMYLCATARRPTSGGADTQYFGPGTRLTVL.